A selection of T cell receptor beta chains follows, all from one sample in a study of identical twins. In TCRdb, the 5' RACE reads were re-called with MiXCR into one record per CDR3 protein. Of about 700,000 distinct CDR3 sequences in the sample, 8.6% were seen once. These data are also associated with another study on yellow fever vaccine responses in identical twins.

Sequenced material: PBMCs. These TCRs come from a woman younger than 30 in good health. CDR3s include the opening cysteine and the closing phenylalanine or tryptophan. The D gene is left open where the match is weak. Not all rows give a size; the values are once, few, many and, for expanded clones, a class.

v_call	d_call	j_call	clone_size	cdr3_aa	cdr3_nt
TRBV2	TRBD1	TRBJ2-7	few	CASSPRTGGPYEQYF	TGTGCCAGCAGTCCTAGGACAGGGGGCCCCTACGAGCAGTACTTC
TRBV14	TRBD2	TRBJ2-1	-	CASSHSLLAGVLAYNEQFF	TGTGCCAGCAGCCACTCTCTGCTAGCGGGAGTGTTGGCCTACAATGAGCAGTTCTTC
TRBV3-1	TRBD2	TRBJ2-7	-	CASSPSLPGLGYEQYF	TGTGCCAGCAGCCCGTCTCTTCCGGGACTAGGCTACGAGCAGTACTTC
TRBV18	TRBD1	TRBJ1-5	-	CASSPGQFRVAQHF	TGTGCCAGCTCACCGGGACAGTTTAGAGTGGCCCAGCATTTT
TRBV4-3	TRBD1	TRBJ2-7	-	CASSQDFGTGYEQYF	TGCGCCAGCAGCCAAGATTTCGGGACAGGCTACGAGCAGTACTTC
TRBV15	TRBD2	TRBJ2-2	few	CATSRELAGLAGELFF	TGTGCCACCAGCAGGGAACTAGCGGGGTTGGCCGGGGAGCTGTTTTTT
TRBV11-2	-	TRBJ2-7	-	CASSLAPGHSYEQYF	TGTGCCAGCAGCTTAGCCCCGGGACATTCCTACGAGCAGTACTTC
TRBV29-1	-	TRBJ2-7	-	CSAKKTDSYEQYF	TGCAGCGCCAAAAAGACTGATTCCTACGAGCAGTACTTC
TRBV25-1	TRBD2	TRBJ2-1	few	CASSGGLAGIDEQFF	TGTGCCAGCAGTGGGGGACTAGCGGGGATCGATGAGCAGTTCTTC
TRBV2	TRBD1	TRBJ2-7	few	CASSESTGGDEQYF	TGTGCCAGCAGTGAAAGTACAGGGGGTGACGAGCAGTACTTC
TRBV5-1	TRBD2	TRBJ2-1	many	CASSLGKRLAAYNEQFF	TGCGCCAGCAGCTTGGGGAAAAGACTAGCGGCTTACAATGAGCAGTTCTTC
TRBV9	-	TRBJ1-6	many	CASSVDGGHNSPLHF	TGTGCCAGCAGCGTCGACGGGGGACATAATTCACCCCTCCACTTT
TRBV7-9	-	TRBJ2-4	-	CASSVGYGVQYF	TGTGCCAGCAGCGTAGGCTACGGGGTTCAGTACTTC
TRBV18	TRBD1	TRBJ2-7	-	CASSPGDRVNEQYF	TGTGCCAGCTCACCCGGAGACAGGGTTAACGAGCAGTACTTC
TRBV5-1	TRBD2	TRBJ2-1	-	CASSPGGSGGAPYNEQFF	TGCGCCAGCAGCCCCGGTGGTAGCGGGGGGGCACCATACAATGAGCAGTTCTTC
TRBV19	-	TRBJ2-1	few	CASSIFQENEQFF	TGTGCCAGTAGTATATTTCAGGAAAATGAGCAGTTCTTC
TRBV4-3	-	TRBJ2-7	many	CASSQGQGTYEQYF	TGCGCCAGCAGCCAAGGGCAAGGAACCTACGAGCAGTACTTC
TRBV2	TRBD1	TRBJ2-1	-	CASSEGQGRISYEQFF	TGTGCCAGCAGTGAAGGACAGGGACGCATCTCTTATGAGCAGTTCTTC
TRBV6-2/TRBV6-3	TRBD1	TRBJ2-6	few	CASSYIGRTGEKQYSGANVLTF	TGTGCCAGCAGTTACATAGGGAGGACAGGGGAGAAACAATACTCTGGGGCCAACGTCCTGACTTTC
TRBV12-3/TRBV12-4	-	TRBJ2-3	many	CASSFSGGGDTQYF	TGTGCCAGCAGTTTCTCGGGTGGTGGAGATACGCAGTATTTT
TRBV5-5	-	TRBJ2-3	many	CASSLDPDTQYF	TGTGCCAGCAGCTTGGACCCAGATACGCAGTATTTT
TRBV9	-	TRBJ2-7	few	CASSVAPDYEQYF	TGTGCCAGCAGCGTAGCGCCCGATTACGAGCAGTACTTC
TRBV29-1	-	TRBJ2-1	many	CSSRWGEQFF	TGCAGCTCCCGATGGGGTGAGCAGTTCTTC
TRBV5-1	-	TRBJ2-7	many	CASSVDGTYEQYF	TGCGCCAGCAGCGTGGACGGGACCTACGAGCAGTACTTC
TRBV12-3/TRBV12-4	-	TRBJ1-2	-	CASSLVGGLNYGYTF	TGTGCCAGCAGTTTAGTGGGGGGCCTTAACTATGGCTACACCTTC
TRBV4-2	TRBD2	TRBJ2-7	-	CASSQGLAGGEQYF	TGTGCCAGCAGCCAAGGACTAGCGGGAGGGGAGCAGTACTTC
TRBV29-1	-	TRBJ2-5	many	CSVAGSGIETQYF	TGCAGCGTTGCCGGGAGTGGGATTGAGACCCAGTACTTC
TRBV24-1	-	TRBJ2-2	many	CATSDPDRDTGELFF	TGTGCCACCAGTGATCCGGACAGAGACACCGGGGAGCTGTTTTTT
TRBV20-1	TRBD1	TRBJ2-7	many	CSARYPGQGFEQYF	TGCAGTGCTAGGTATCCAGGACAGGGATTCGAGCAGTACTTC
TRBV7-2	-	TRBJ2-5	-	CASSAERGETQYF	TGTGCCAGCAGCGCCGAGAGAGGGGAGACCCAGTACTTC
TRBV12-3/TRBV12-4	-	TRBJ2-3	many	CASSPTVPTDTQYF	TGTGCCAGCAGCCCGACAGTACCCACAGATACGCAGTATTTT
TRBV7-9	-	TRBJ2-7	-	CASSLAPDEQYF	TGTGCCAGCAGCTTAGCCCCGGACGAGCAGTACTTC
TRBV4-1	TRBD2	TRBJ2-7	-	CASSQAGLAGEQYF	TGCGCCAGCAGCCAAGCGGGACTAGCGGGCGAGCAGTACTTC
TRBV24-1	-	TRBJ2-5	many	CATSDFGETQYF	TGTGCCACCAGTGATTTCGGGGAGACCCAGTACTTC